The clone carrying this T cell receptor beta chain was seen many times. Its antigen remains unknown. Template-switching 5'RACE yielded the TCR cDNA; a universal primer site and UMIs were added in the process. In TCRdb, the 5' RACE reads were re-called with MiXCR into one record per CDR3 protein. The table has about 320,000 distinct CDR3 sequences, around 4.3% seen once. The entry originates in a study of T cells after yellow fever vaccination. Whole-study results and caveats: Compared with primary, the secondary response was weaker and peaked at day 5, not 15. Primary-vaccination clones mostly resurfaced post-booster (96% CD4, about 87% CD8).

The V end was cut by 5 bases, the J end by 9 bases, with 14 bases between. Germline CDR1 and CDR2: DFQATT and SNEGSKA (reference sequence). The CDR3 consists of 12 residues. The chain is built from TRBV20-1 and TRBJ2-1; TRBD2 is a possible D gene (6 bases). The TCR comes from a man younger than 30 who received the YFV17D yellow fever vaccine. Sequencing used PBMCs, obtained 15 days after the yellow fever booster vaccination. This CDR3 reads CSAPSSVSEQFF. DNA of the CDR3: TGCAGTGCTCCCTCTAGCGTGAGTGAGCAGTTCTTC.